This entry features one T cell receptor (beta chain) sequence. Its antigen is unknown. This sample was taken from a study of cytomegalovirus exposure and HLA in healthy donors. With 60 Vbeta and 13 Jbeta primers, the PCR was carried out. The data were produced by immunoSEQ multiplex PCR, yet TCRdb's version contains in-frame clones alone and is incomplete. Altogether about 120,000 clones are present, around 84% being singletons, with the ten largest covering 3% to 4%. Trimming shortened V by 4 bases and J by 0 bases, and 5 bases separated the two germline ends. CDR1 is MNHEY, CDR2 SMNVEV, per germline (reference sequence). The CDR3 consists of 13 residues. Overall study results and limits: Later analysis demonstrated an association between a missense DCLRE1C variant and TCR beta V- and J-gene trimming.

The sample was PBMCs. This chain joins TRBV27 and TRBJ2-3, with D uncertain. This clonotype originated in a young woman in good health and CMV-seropositive. The CDR3 loop is CASSSLSTDTQYF. The CDR3 region has the DNA TGTGCCAGCAGTTCCCTTAGCACAGATACGCAGTATTTT.